Shown below are 28 T cell receptor beta chains from a single sample sequenced in a study of regulatory T cells in long-lasting Graves disease. Investigators prepared the TCR beta libraries by applying iRepertoire HTBI primers and Arm-PCR of CDR3 regions. A single record per CDR3 protein comes from TCRdb applying MiXCR to the multiplex PCR reads. Among a few hundred thousand distinct CDR3 sequences listed, under 20% were seen once. Time point: newly diagnosed GD, antithyroid drugs for less than 3 months. The TCR library was made from RNA extracted from PBMCs. In addition, the sample was reused for a study of T cells in Graves' hyperthyroidism and ophthalmopathy.

The sequencing here drew on peripheral blood mononuclear cells (PBMCs), taken at new diagnosis, from a patient treated with antithyroid drugs. These receptor sequences come from a woman under 30 with Graves disease.

The CDR3 loop is CASSGQGDHGYTF. CDR3 coding DNA: TGTGCCAGTAGCGGACAGGGTGACCATGGCTACACCTTC. The chain links TRBV19 to TRBJ1-2, with 8 bases matching TRBD1. The CDR3 runs to 13 residues. After removal of 6 bases from V and 6 bases from J, the junction contained 6 bases not matched to a gene. Germline V lookup: CDR1 LNHDA, CDR2 SQIVND (reference sequence).

The V gene is TRBV7-9, the J gene TRBJ1-5; D may be TRBD1 (5 bases). CDR3 length equals 14 residues. V was shortened by 0 bases and J by 5 bases, with 8 bases between the two germline ends. Germline V gene sequence: CDR1 SEHNR, CDR2 FQNEAQ (reference sequence). CDR3 sequence: CASSLAGEDQPQHF. The CDR3 nucleotides are TGTGCCAGCAGCTTAGCAGGGGAGGATCAGCCCCAGCATTTT.

This clonotype was seen ten or more times. The chain links TRBV12-5 to TRBJ1-1; D is ambiguous. V was trimmed by 3 bases and J by 3 bases, leaving 14 bases between them. The germline CDR1 and CDR2 sequences are LGHNT and FRNRAP. CDR3 length: 15 residues. Here the CDR3 DNA reads TGTGCTAGTGGTTTTTCCGAGGCCTTGCACACTGAAGCTTTCTTT. Its protein product is CASGFSEALHTEAFF.

This sequence joins TRBV30 and TRBJ1-1; tentatively, D is TRBD1 (5 bases). The CDR3 length is 11 residues. The germline CDR1 and CDR2 sequences are GTSNPN and SVGIG (reference sequence). Trimming pared 7 bases from V and 2 bases from J, leaving 8 bases between. The CDR3 nucleotides read TGTGCCTCCGGACATAACACTGAAGCTTTCTTT. Translating gives CASGHNTEAFF.

The chain links TRBV5-1 to TRBJ2-7, with a weak D call TRBD1 (6 bases). From germline, CDR1 is SGHRS and CDR2 YFSETQ. The V end lost 0 bases, the J end lost 6 bases, and 10 bases lay between the germline ends. The CDR3 sequence is 13 residues long. CDR3 loop: CASSLGGRVEQYF. In DNA form, the CDR3 reads TGCGCCAGCAGCTTGGGGGGGCGGGTCGAGCAGTACTTC.

This clonotype was detected ten times or more. The chain employs TRBV4-1 and TRBJ2-7; D ambiguous. Germline V gives CDR1 MGHRA, CDR2 YSYEKL. This CDR3 comprises 12 residues. Trimming pared 0 bases from V and 5 bases from J, leaving 5 bases between. The CDR3 region has the DNA TGCGCCAGCAGCCAAGATGCGCACGAGCAGTACTTC. Translated, it gives CASSQDAHEQYF.

At least ten counts were recorded for this clonotype. V and J are TRBV6-1 and TRBJ1-1; D is unclear. CDR1 and CDR2 (germline): MNHNS, SASEGT. V shed 6 bases and J shed 1 base, with 3 bases lying between them. The CDR3 is 11 residues long. CDR3 DNA sequence: TGTGCCAGCAGAAGGAACACTGAAGCTTTCTTT. Protein product: CASRRNTEAFF.

There are many counts of this clonotype. The V gene is TRBV5-1, the J gene TRBJ1-1; TRBD1 might be the D (5 bases). CDR3 length equals 11 residues. CDR1 SGHRS and CDR2 YFSETQ come from the germline V gene. V lost 2 bases to trimming and J lost 11 bases, with 10 bases between them. CDR3 DNA: TGCGCCAGCAGCTTCGGGGGTAACGCTTTCTTT. Encoded protein: CASSFGGNAFF.

This clonotype was seen a few times. The CDR3 is CASSLMGGRTDTQYF. CDR3 DNA sequence: TGTGCCAGCAGTTTAATGGGGGGGAGAACAGATACGCAGTATTTT. The chain has TRBV27 and TRBJ2-3; TRBD2 aligns across 7 bases. Germline assignment: CDR1 MNHEY and CDR2 SMNVEV (reference sequence). V lost 2 bases to trimming and J lost 3 bases; unmatched junction nucleotides: 5. The CDR3 is 15 amino acids.

This clonotype was observed many times. The rearrangement uses TRBV12-3 or TRBV12-4 and TRBJ1-1, with TRBD1 matching over 8 bases. This CDR3 contains 16 residues. Trimming removed 6 bases from V and 1 base from J; junction bases left unmatched: 10. In DNA, the CDR3 is TGTGCCAGCAGCGCTGACAGGGGATACGCGAACACTGAAGCTTTCTTT. Its translation is CASSADRGYANTEAFF.

The chain carries TRBV3-1 and TRBJ1-5, with D tentatively TRBD1 (5 bases). The CDR3 covers 18 residues. Germline V gives CDR1 LGHDT, CDR2 YNNKEL (reference sequence). Trimming removed 1 base from V and 0 bases from J, with 16 bases in between. For the CDR3, the DNA is TGTGCCAGCAGCCAAGGGGACCCACACTCTTATAGCAATCAGCCCCAGCATTTT. As protein: CASSQGDPHSYSNQPQHF. Complete variable domain (other parts from reference TRBV3-1 and TRBJ1-5): DTAVSQTPKYLVTQMGNDKSIKCEQNLGHDTMYWYKQDSKKFLKIMFSYNNKELIINETVPNRFSPKSPDKAHLNLHINSLELGDSAVYFCASSQGDPHSYSNQPQHFGDGTRLSIL.

V gene TRBV2 combines with J gene TRBJ2-6; TRBD2 matches 7 bases. The CDR3 extends over 15 amino acids. Germline-derived CDR1 and CDR2 are SNHLY and FYNNEI. The ends lost 6 bases at V and 1 base at J; junction bases unmatched: 3. As DNA, the CDR3 is TGTGCCAGCAGCGCCGGGGGGTCTGGGGCCAACGTCCTGACTTTC. Amino acids: CASSAGGSGANVLTF.

The chain couples TRBV6-1 to TRBJ1-2, with D perhaps TRBD1 (6 bases). This CDR3 spans 14 amino acids. Trimming left V 6 bases short and J 2 bases short, with 13 bases between. Germline CDR1 reads MNHNS; CDR2 reads SASEGT. CDR3 coding DNA: TGTGCCAGCAGCGAAAATCAGGGGAACTATGGCTACACCTTC. It encodes CASSENQGNYGYTF.

This rearrangement joins TRBV10-3 to TRBJ2-6; 11 nucleotides align to TRBD1. CDR1 is ENHRY and CDR2 is SYGVKD in the germline V gene. Trimming removed 6 bases from V and 0 bases from J; junction bases left unmatched: 10. The CDR3 has 19 residues. CDR3 region: CAISTPGQGESSGANVLTF. Written as DNA, the CDR3 is TGTGCCATCAGCACTCCGGGACAGGGGGAAAGCTCTGGGGCCAACGTCCTGACTTTC.

The sample holds a few counts of this clonotype. J is TRBJ2-2 and V is TRBV20-1; D not resolved. Germline assignment: CDR1 DFQATT and CDR2 SNEGSKA (reference sequence). The CDR3 totals 13 residues. Trimming removed 0 bases at V and 5 bases at J, with 7 bases between. The CDR3 here is CSARDLVTGELFF. In nucleotides, the CDR3 is TGCAGTGCTAGAGATCTTGTTACCGGGGAGCTGTTTTTT.

The chain uses TRBV29-1 and TRBJ2-7; 11 bases are shared with TRBD1. The CDR3 is 12 amino acids. CDR1 is SQVTM, CDR2 ANQGSEA, per germline. The V segment lost 7 bases and the J segment 3 bases; nucleotides outside the gene matches: 2. CDR3 amino acids: CSGGTGGYEQYF. The DNA for the CDR3 is TGCAGCGGAGGGACAGGGGGCTACGAGCAGTACTTC.

This clonotype was observed a few times. The chain couples TRBV6-2 or TRBV6-3 to TRBJ1-2; 7 bases match TRBD1. This CDR3 region has 16 residues. Germline V gene sequence: CDR1 MNHEY, CDR2 SVGEGT. Germline trimming cut 2 bases from V and 4 bases from J; bases unmatched to any gene: 10. The CDR3 is CASSYVRQGGSYGYTF. CDR3 nucleotides: TGTGCCAGCAGTTACGTCCGACAGGGTGGGAGCTATGGCTACACCTTC.

This clonotype was picked up a small number of times. This chain uses TRBV2 with TRBJ1-6, with TRBD1 matching over 9 bases. The germline V gene has CDR1 SNHLY and CDR2 FYNNEI. CDR3 length equals 14 residues. V dropped 7 bases and J dropped 10; count of bases not matched to a gene: 8. The CDR3, as DNA: TGTGCCAGCAAACGGGACAGGGTCGGGTCACCCCTCCACTTT. It specifies CASKRDRVGSPLHF.

The table lists this clonotype with many counts. The chain couples TRBV12-3 or TRBV12-4 to TRBJ1-2, with a weak D call TRBD1 (5 bases). V lost 3 bases and J lost 6, with 11 bases in between. The CDR3 runs 13 residues. The CDR3 DNA is TGTGCCAGCAGTTTCGCCAGGGAAAATGGCTACACCTTC. Its translation is CASSFARENGYTF.

This clonotype was observed many times. This rearrangement joins TRBV9 to TRBJ1-2; perhaps TRBD1 as D (5 bases). Per germline, CDR1 SGDLS and CDR2 YYNGEE. V lost 6 bases to trimming and J lost 3 bases, with 15 bases between them. The CDR3 spans 14 residues. The CDR3 is CASMGQGSDYGYTF. CDR3 nucleotide sequence: TGTGCCAGCATGGGGCAGGGCAGCGACTATGGCTACACCTTC.

This clonotype appeared many times. V and J are TRBV29-1 and TRBJ2-3, with 7 nucleotides matching TRBD2. V gave up 4 bases and J gave up 1 base; unmatched junction bases: 8. Looked up from germline, CDR1 is SQVTM and CDR2 is ANQGSEA. CDR3 length: 15 amino acids. The CDR3 sequence: CSVVGRGLRTDTQYF. The CDR3 DNA sequence: TGCAGCGTTGTGGGGAGGGGATTACGCACAGATACGCAGTATTTT.

This clonotype came up many times. The chain has TRBV11-1 and TRBJ2-7; TRBD2 might be the D (6 bases). V lost 0 bases and J 2 bases, leaving 11 bases between the germline ends. The CDR3 loop spans 15 amino acids. Germline CDR1 SGHAT, CDR2 FQDESV (reference sequence). Here the CDR3 DNA reads TGTGCCAGCAGCTTAGCGGCTACGGGGGCCTACGAGCAGTACTTC. Its translation: CASSLAATGAYEQYF.

The V and J genes are TRBV10-2 and TRBJ1-2; D uncertain. Germline assignment: CDR1 WSHSY and CDR2 SAAADI. The CDR3 runs 17 residues. V lost 0 bases, J lost 4 bases, and 18 bases lay in between. In DNA form, the CDR3 reads TGCGCCAGCAGTGAGTCGGTGACGATCCCCAGGTTCTATGGCTACACCTTC. Translation: CASSESVTIPRFYGYTF.

This clonotype was counted at least ten times. This chain links TRBV6-2 or TRBV6-3 with TRBJ2-3; D unclear. This CDR3 has 15 residues. CDR1 is MNHEY, CDR2 SVGEGT, per germline. The V end lost 5 bases, the J end lost 2 bases, and 14 bases lay between the germline ends. CDR3 nucleotides: TGTGCCAGCAGTGAAGCGTCGGGCGTCACAGATACGCAGTATTTT. Amino acids: CASSEASGVTDTQYF.

This clonotype was detected many times. The rearrangement joins TRBV5-1 to TRBJ2-7, with 7 positions matching TRBD1. Germline trimming cut 4 bases from V and 4 bases from J; bases unmatched to any gene: 8. Germline CDR1 is SGHRS and CDR2 is YFSETQ. The CDR3 covers 14 residues. The CDR3 DNA follows: TGCGCCAGCAGCCCAAACTACAGGGGTTACGAGCAGTACTTC. This encodes CASSPNYRGYEQYF.

This clonotype was detected only a few times. The chain has TRBV27 and TRBJ1-5; D gene unclear. Trimming left V 4 bases short and J 1 base short, with 8 bases between. The CDR3 is made up of 14 amino acids. Germline V gives CDR1 MNHEY, CDR2 SMNVEV (reference sequence). This chain's CDR3 is CASSSPASNQPQHF. The CDR3 DNA sequence: TGTGCCAGCAGTTCCCCAGCAAGCAATCAGCCCCAGCATTTT.

This clonotype was seen at least ten times. The V call is TRBV28, the J call TRBJ2-7, with D possibly being TRBD2 (6 bases). Trimming shortened V by 7 bases and J by 6 bases, and 10 bases separated the two germline ends. Germline V lookup: CDR1 MDHEN, CDR2 SYDVKM. The CDR3 is 11 residues long. The CDR3 loop is CASKVSGEQYF. In DNA form, the CDR3 reads TGTGCCAGCAAGGTTAGCGGCGAGCAGTACTTC.

This clonotype appeared many times. This chain uses TRBV6-2 or TRBV6-3 with TRBJ2-2; D could derive from TRBD1 or TRBD2 (5 bases each). This CDR3 is built from 15 residues. CDR1 is MNHEY, CDR2 SVGEGT, per germline. V lost 5 bases and J lost 6, with 16 bases in between. CDR3 region: CASSETSEGSGELFF. CDR3 bases: TGTGCCAGCAGTGAGACCTCCGAGGGGTCCGGGGAGCTGTTTTTT.